Described below is a single T cell receptor (beta chain) sequence and its context. The V gene's germline CDR1 is SNHLY and CDR2 FYNNEI. The CDR3 spans 12 residues. Trimming left V 2 bases short and J 9 bases short, with 8 bases between. The PCR ran on 60 Vbeta and 13 Jbeta primers. Sequenced by immunoSEQ multiplex PCR; TCRdb stores in-frame clones only, minus some. The sample includes around 200,000 clones, about four fifths of them seen just once. This sample was included in a study of cytomegalovirus exposure and HLA in healthy donors. The chain combines TRBV2 with TRBJ1-5; D is undetermined. The specimen was PBMCs. The receptor was derived from a male donor in good health and CMV-seronegative. In DNA, the CDR3 is TGTGCCAGCAGTGAATTGCAGCGGCCCCAGCATTTT. This codes for CASSELQRPQHF. Together with reference TRBV2 and TRBJ1-5, the CDR3 gives the full variable domain: EPEVTQTPSHQVTQMGQEVILRCVPISNHLYFYWYRQILGQKVEFLVSFYNNEISEKSEIFDDQFSVERPDGSNFTLKIRSTKLEDSAMYFCASSELQRPQHFGDGTRLSIL.